This entry is about one TCR beta chain. Its cognate antigen is unknown. Amplification from RNA transcripts yielded the TCR beta CDR3 regions. Investigators did first-round RT-PCR with HTBI primers, then second-round multiplex PCR. TCRdb independently ran MiXCR on the multiplex PCR reads; one entry per CDR3 protein. The sample yields about 600,000 distinct CDR3 sequences, approximately 37% seen once. The sample belongs to a study of Graves' ophthalmopathy and Graves' hyperthyroidism. General observations from the study: Most thyroid clonotypes with frequency above 0.001 were detected in blood too.

With 8 bases removed from V and 8 bases from J, the gap between germline ends came to 13 bases. Germline V gene data show CDR1 as WSHSY and CDR2 as SAAADI. The CDR3 consists of 13 residues. Patients newly diagnosed with hyperthyroidism, under 2 months' duration, were aged 18 to 65, the study reports. The sample was peripheral blood or thyroid tissue (not recorded which). V is TRBV10-2 and J is TRBJ1-6; a weak D match, TRBD1 (5 bases). The TCR comes from an adult man with Graves' hyperthyroidism. CDR3: CASAGGLHSPLHF. The CDR3 DNA reads as TGCGCCAGCGCGGGGGGACTACATTCACCCCTCCACTTT.